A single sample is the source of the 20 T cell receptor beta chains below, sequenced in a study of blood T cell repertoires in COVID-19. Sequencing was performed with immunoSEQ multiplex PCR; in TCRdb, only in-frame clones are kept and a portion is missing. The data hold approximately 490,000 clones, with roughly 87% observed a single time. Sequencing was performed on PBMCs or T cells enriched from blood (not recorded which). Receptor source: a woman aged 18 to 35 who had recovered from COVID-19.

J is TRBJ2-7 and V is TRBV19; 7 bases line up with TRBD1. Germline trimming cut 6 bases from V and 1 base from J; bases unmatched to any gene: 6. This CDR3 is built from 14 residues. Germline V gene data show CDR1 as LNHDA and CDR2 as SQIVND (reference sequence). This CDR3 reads CASRTRDSSYEQYF. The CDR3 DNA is TGTGCCAGTAGGACCCGGGACAGTTCCTACGAGCAGTACTTC.

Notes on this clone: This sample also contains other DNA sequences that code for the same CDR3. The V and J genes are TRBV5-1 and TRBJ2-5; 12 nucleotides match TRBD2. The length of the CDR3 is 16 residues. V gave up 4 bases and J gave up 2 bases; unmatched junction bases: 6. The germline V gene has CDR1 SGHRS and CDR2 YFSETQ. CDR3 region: CASSLAGTSGQETQYF. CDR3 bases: TGCGCCAGCAGCCTGGCTGGGACTAGCGGGCAAGAGACCCAGTACTTC.

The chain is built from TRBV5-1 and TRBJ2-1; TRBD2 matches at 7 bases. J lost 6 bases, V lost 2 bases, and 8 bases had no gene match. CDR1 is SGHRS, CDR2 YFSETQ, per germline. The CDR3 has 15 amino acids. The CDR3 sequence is CASSLGVAGPNEQFF. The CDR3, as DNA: TGCGCCAGCAGCTTAGGGGTAGCGGGTCCCAATGAGCAGTTCTTC.

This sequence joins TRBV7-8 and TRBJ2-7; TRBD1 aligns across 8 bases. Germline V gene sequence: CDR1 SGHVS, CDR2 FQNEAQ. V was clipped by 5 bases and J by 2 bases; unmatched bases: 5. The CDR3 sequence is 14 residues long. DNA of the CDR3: TGTGCCAGCAGCCCACGGGACAGGACCTACGAGCAGTACTTC. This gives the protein CASSPRDRTYEQYF.

The CDR3 nucleotides read TGTGCCAGCAGCTGGCCTGGGACTTTAGAGACCCAGTACTTC. It yields the protein CASSWPGTLETQYF. The chain combines TRBV28 with TRBJ2-5; the D gene is possibly TRBD2 (6 bases). Looked up from germline, CDR1 is MDHEN and CDR2 is SYDVKM. Trimming took 6 bases from V and 4 from J, leaving 15 bases between them. This CDR3 is built from 14 residues.

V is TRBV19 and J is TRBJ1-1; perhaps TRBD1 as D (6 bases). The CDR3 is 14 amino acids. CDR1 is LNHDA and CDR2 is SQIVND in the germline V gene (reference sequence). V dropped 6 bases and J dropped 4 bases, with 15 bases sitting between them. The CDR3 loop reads CASSAGAGGTEAFF. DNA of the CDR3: TGTGCCAGTAGCGCAGGGGCTGGAGGCACTGAAGCTTTCTTT.

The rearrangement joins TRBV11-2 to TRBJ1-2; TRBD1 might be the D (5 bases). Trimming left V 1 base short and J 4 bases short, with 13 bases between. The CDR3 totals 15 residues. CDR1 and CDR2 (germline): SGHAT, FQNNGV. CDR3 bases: TGTGCCAGCAGCTTAGGGGGGGGAAGCCTCTATGGCTACACCTTC. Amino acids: CASSLGGGSLYGYTF.

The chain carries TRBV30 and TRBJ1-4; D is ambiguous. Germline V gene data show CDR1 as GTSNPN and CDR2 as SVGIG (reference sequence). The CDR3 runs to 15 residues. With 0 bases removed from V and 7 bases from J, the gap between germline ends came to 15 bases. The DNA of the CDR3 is TGTGCCTGGAGTGTAGGATGGGGAGGGAGTGAAAAACTGTTTTTT. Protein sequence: CAWSVGWGGSEKLFF.

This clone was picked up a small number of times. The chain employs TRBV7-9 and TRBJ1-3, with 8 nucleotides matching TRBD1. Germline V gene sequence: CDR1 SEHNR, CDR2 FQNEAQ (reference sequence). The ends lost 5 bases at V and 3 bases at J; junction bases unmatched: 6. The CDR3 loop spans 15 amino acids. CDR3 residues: CASSPLDRDGNTIYF. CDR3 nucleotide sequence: TGTGCCAGCAGCCCCCTGGACAGGGATGGAAACACCATATATTTT.

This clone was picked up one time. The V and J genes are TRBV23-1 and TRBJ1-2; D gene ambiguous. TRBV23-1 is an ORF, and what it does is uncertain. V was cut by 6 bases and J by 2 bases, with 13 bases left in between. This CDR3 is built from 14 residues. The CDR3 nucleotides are TGCGCCAGCAGCCCCCAGGCCCTCAACTATGGCTACACCTTC. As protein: CASSPQALNYGYTF.

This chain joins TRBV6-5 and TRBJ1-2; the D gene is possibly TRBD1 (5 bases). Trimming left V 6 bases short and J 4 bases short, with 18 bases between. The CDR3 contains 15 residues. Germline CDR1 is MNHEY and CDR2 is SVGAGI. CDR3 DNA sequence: TGTGCCAGCAGCCCCGGGGGTGTGACAGTCTATGGCTACACCTTC. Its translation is CASSPGGVTVYGYTF.

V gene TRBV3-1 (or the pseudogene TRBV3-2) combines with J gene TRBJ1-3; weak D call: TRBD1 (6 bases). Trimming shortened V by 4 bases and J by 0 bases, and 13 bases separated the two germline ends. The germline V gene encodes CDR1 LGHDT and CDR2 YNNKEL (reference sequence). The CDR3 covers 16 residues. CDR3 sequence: CASSLGQLFSGNTIYF. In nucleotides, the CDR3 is TGTGCCAGCAGCCTCGGACAGCTATTCTCTGGAAACACCATATATTTT.

CDR3 DNA: TGTGCCTGGGGCCCGGGACAGGGGGGAGGCTACACCTTC. Its protein product is CAWGPGQGGGYTF. This sequence joins TRBV30 and TRBJ1-2, with 11 bases fitting TRBD1. The CDR3 is 13 residues long. Trimming took 5 bases from V and 8 from J; bases not matched to a gene: 7. Germline V gives CDR1 GTSNPN, CDR2 SVGIG (reference sequence). Combining the CDR3 with reference TRBV30 and TRBJ1-2 gives the whole variable domain SQTIHQWPATLVQPVGSPLSLECTVEGTSNPNLYWYRQAAGRGLQLLFYSVGIGQISSEVPQNLSASRPQDRQFILSSKKLLLSDSGFYLCAWGPGQGGGYTFGSGTRLTVV.

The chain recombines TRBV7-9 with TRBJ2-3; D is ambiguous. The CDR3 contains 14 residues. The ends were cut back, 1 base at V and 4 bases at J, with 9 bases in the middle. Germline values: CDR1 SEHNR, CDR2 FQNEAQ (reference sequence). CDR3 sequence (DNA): TGTGCCAGCAGCTTAGGAGCGTCCCCAGATACGCAGTATTTT. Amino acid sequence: CASSLGASPDTQYF.

The CDR3 coding sequence is TGTGCCTGGAGTGTACTTTCCGGAGATACGCAGTATTTT. It translates to CAWSVLSGDTQYF. The rearrangement joins TRBV30 to TRBJ2-3; unclear D gene. V was pared by 0 bases and J by 5 bases, with 9 bases between. This CDR3 spans 13 amino acids. Germline loops: CDR1 GTSNPN, CDR2 SVGIG (reference sequence).

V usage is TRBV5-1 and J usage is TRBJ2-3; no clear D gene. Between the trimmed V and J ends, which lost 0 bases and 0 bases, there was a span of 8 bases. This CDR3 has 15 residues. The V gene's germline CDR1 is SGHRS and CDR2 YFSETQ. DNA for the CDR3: TGCGCCAGCAGCTTGGAGCCCGCCAGCACAGATACGCAGTATTTT. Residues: CASSLEPASTDTQYF.

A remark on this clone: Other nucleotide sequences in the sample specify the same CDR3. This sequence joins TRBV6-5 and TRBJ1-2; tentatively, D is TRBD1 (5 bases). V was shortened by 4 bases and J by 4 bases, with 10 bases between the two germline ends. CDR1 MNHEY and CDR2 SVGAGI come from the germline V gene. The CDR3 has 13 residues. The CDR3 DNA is TGTGCCAGCAGTTCCCAGGGAAGCTATGGCTACACCTTC. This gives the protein CASSSQGSYGYTF.

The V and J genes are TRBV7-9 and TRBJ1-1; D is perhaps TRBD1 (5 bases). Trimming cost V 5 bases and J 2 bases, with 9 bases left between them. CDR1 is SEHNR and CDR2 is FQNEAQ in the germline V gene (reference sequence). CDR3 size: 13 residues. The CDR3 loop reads CASSPQGNTEAFF. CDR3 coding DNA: TGTGCCAGCAGCCCCCAGGGTAACACTGAAGCTTTCTTT.

CDR3 loop: CASSVGADKSGNTIYF. CDR3 sequence (DNA): TGTGCCAGCAGCGTAGGGGCAGATAAATCTGGAAACACCATATATTTT. The V call is TRBV9, the J call TRBJ1-3, with D uncertain. This CDR3 has 16 residues. Trimming removed 0 bases at V and 1 base at J, with 11 bases between. Germline CDR1 is SGDLS and CDR2 is YYNGEE.

The CDR3 DNA is TGTGCCAGCAGCCCGCGGACAGGCGTGGCCACTGAAGCTTTCTTT. This encodes CASSPRTGVATEAFF. The J gene is TRBJ1-1, the V gene TRBV9, with 7 positions matching TRBD1. The CDR3 extends over 15 amino acids. The V and J ends lost 4 bases and 4 bases, in that order; junction bases with no gene match: 10. CDR1 and CDR2 from the germline V gene are SGDLS and YYNGEE.